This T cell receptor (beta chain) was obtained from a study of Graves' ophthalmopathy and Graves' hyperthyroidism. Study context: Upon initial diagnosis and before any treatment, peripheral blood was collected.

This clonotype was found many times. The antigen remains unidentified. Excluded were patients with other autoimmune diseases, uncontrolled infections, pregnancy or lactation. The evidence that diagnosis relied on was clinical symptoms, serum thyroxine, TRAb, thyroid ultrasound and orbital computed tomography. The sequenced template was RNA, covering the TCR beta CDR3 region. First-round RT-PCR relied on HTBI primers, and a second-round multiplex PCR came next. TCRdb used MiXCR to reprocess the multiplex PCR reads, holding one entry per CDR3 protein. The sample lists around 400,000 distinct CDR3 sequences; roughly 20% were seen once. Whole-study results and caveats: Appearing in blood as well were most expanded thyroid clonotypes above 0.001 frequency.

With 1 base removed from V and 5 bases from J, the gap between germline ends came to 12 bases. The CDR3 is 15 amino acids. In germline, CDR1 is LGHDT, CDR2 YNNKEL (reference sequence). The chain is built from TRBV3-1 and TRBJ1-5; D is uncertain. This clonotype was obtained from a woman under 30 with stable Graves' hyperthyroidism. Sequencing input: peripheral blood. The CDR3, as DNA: TGTGCCAGCAGCCAAGGGGTGGAGGGATATCAGCCCCAGCATTTT. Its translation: CASSQGVEGYQPQHF.